Listed below are T cell receptor beta chains from one sample, sequenced in a study of blood T cell repertoires in COVID-19. Libraries were prepared by immunoSEQ multiplex PCR; TCRdb keeps only in-frame clonotypes and omits some of them. Among roughly 410,000 clones listed, about 88% were seen once. The sequencing input was peripheral blood. These receptors originate from a woman between 40 and 55 years old with COVID-19, enrolled during active disease. CDR3s include the opening cysteine and the closing phenylalanine or tryptophan. Fields, in order: D gene, V gene, J gene, clone size, CDR3 DNA, CDR3 protein. The D gene is left open where the match is weak. Rows give clone size only sometimes, using once, few, many, or a class for an expanded clone.

>TRBD1|TRBV27|TRBJ1-4|-
TGTGCCAGCAGTTTATTTGGGACAGGGGTCGAAAAACTGTTTTTT
CASSLFGTGVEKLFF
>TRBD1|TRBV6-5|TRBJ1-1|-
TGTGCCAGCAAAATACTTCCAGGGGGCACTGAAGCTTTCTTT
CASKILPGGTEAFF
>-|TRBV30|TRBJ1-5|-
TGTGCCTGGAGTGAGGCAGGGCTGAGGCAGCCCCAGCATTTT
CAWSEAGLRQPQHF
>-|TRBV5-1|TRBJ2-7|-
TGCGCCAGCAGCTTAGCCTTTGCGGTCGACGAGCAGTACTTC
CASSLAFAVDEQYF
>-|TRBV10-3|TRBJ2-1|-
TGTGCCATCAGTGAGTCGCCAGTTTACAATGAGCAGTTCTTC
CAISESPVYNEQFF
>-|TRBV2|TRBJ2-3|-
TGTGCCAGCAGTGAGATCTCAAGGCCAGGGACGCAGTATTTT
CASSEISRPGTQYF
>-|TRBV7-8|TRBJ2-1|-
TGTGCCAGCAGCCAAATATCGCGGGGCGAGCAGTTCTTC
CASSQISRGEQFF
>-|TRBV18|TRBJ1-4|-
TGTGCCAGCTCTCGTCAGGGAACTAATGAAAAACTGTTTTTT
CASSRQGTNEKLFF
>TRBD1|TRBV28|TRBJ2-7|-
TGTGCCACCAACGACAGGGGGCGAAACGAGCAGTACTTC
CATNDRGRNEQYF
>TRBD2|TRBV28|TRBJ2-1|-
TGTGCCAGCAGTTCCGGGACTAGCGGGAGGGCCGTCCACAATGAGCAGTTCTTC
CASSSGTSGRAVHNEQFF
>-|TRBV5-8|TRBJ1-2|few
TGTGCCAGCAGCTTGTACGGACAGAACTATGGCTACACCTTC
CASSLYGQNYGYTF
>TRBD2|TRBV6-2/TRBV6-3|TRBJ2-7|-
TGTGCCAGCAGTTCCATAACCGGGACTAGCGGGTACTACGAGCAGTACTTC
CASSSITGTSGYYEQYF
>TRBD1|TRBV7-3|TRBJ1-6|-
TGTGCCAGCAGCTTAGAAGGGACAGATAATTCACCCCTCCACTTT
CASSLEGTDNSPLHF
>-|TRBV6-1|TRBJ1-5|-
TGTGCCAGCAGTGAGAGGCAGGCAGGAGGTCAGCCCCAGCATTTT
CASSERQAGGQPQHF
>TRBD1|TRBV10-3|TRBJ2-7|-
TGTGCCATCAGTGAGCCGGGACAGGGGTACGAGCAGTACTTC
CAISEPGQGYEQYF
>-|TRBV9|TRBJ1-2|once
TGTGCCAGCAGCCCCGAAGGGGCTGATCACTACACCTTC
CASSPEGADHYTF
>-|TRBV29-1|TRBJ1-2|-
TGCAGCGTTGATAGTTCCGGCTATGGCTACACCTTC
CSVDSSGYGYTF
>-|TRBV7-2|TRBJ1-6|-
TGTGCCAGCAGCTTACAGGGGCTTGGTTCACCCCTCCACTTT
CASSLQGLGSPLHF
>TRBD2|TRBV7-9|TRBJ2-2|-
TGTGCCAGCAGCATTCGTTACGGGACTAGCGGGAGGCCCGGGGAGCTGTTTTTT
CASSIRYGTSGRPGELFF
>-|TRBV28|TRBJ2-1|-
TGTGCCAGCTCGAGGCGTTTCGGGGGAGGAGGAGATGAGCAGTTCTTC
CASSRRFGGGGDEQFF
>-|TRBV5-1|TRBJ1-1|-
TGCGCCAGCAGCCTCGACTACTACACTGAAGCTTTCTTT
CASSLDYYTEAFF
>TRBD1|TRBV7-9|TRBJ1-1|-
TGTGCCAGCAGCTTAGGTGGGCAGGGGGCCCGCACTGAAGCTTTCTTT
CASSLGGQGARTEAFF
>-|TRBV6-5|TRBJ2-1|-
TGTGCCAGCAGGCAGTCTTACAATGAGCAGTTCTTC
CASRQSYNEQFF
>TRBD1|TRBV6-2/TRBV6-3|TRBJ2-4|-
TGTGCCAGCAGTTACTCGACAGGGCTGAACATTCAGTACTTC
CASSYSTGLNIQYF
>-|TRBV6-2/TRBV6-3|TRBJ1-1|-
TGTGCCAGCAGTTACCCGGGGGGGACGGGGACTGAAGCTTTCTTT
CASSYPGGTGTEAFF
>-|TRBV7-2|TRBJ2-2|-
TGTGCCAGCATGCCCGGGGGGCGGGGGAGGAGGGAGCTGTTTTTT
CASMPGGRGRRELFF
>TRBD2|TRBV28|TRBJ2-1|-
TGTGCCAGCAGCAAGCTACTAGCGGGAGTCCATGAGCAGTTCTTC
CASSKLLAGVHEQFF
>TRBD2|TRBV30|TRBJ2-3|once
TGTGCCTGGAGACCCCGACTAGCGGGAGGGCCCGGAACAGATACGCAGTATTTT
CAWRPRLAGGPGTDTQYF
>TRBD1|TRBV11-2|TRBJ1-6|-
TGTGCCAGCAGCTTACGGACAGGCCGGGATTCACCCCTCCACTTT
CASSLRTGRDSPLHF
>-|TRBV5-1|TRBJ1-1|-
TGCGCCAGCAGCTTGGGCGGACTAAACACTGAAGCTTTCTTT
CASSLGGLNTEAFF
>-|TRBV30|TRBJ1-5|few
TGTGCCGGTCGACAGGCGGGGGGTAATCAGCCCCAGCATTTT
CAGRQAGGNQPQHF
>TRBD1|TRBV6-5|TRBJ1-6|-
TGTGCCAGCAGCTGGGGGACAGGGGTAAATTCACCCCTCCACTTT
CASSWGTGVNSPLHF
>TRBD1|TRBV28|TRBJ1-1|-
TGTGCCAGCAGTCAGGGGGGCAAAGCTTTCTTT
CASSQGGKAFF
>TRBD1|TRBV28|TRBJ1-2|-
TGTGCCAGCAGTTTCCGACAGGGACATGGCTACACCTTC
CASSFRQGHGYTF
>-|TRBV7-3|TRBJ1-2|once
TGTGCCAGCAGCTTGGGGCAGAGCTATGGCTACACCTTC
CASSLGQSYGYTF
>-|TRBV28|TRBJ1-4|-
TGTGCCAGCAGTTTGTTCAGGGTTGGAGAAAAACTGTTTTTT
CASSLFRVGEKLFF
>-|TRBV4-3|TRBJ1-5|-
TGCGCCAGCAGCCAAGATACAGGGACCAATCAGCCCCAGCATTTT
CASSQDTGTNQPQHF
>-|TRBV18|TRBJ1-5|few
TGTGCCAGCTCTCCTGCTGGGGGAGGGGGAAATCAGCCCCAGCATTTT
CASSPAGGGGNQPQHF
>-|TRBV3-1/TRBV3-2|TRBJ1-1|few
TGTGCCAGCAGCCAACGATCTATGAACACTGAAGCTTTCTTT
CASSQRSMNTEAFF
>TRBD2|TRBV7-9|TRBJ2-7|few
TGTGCCAGCAGCTCCGGACTAGCGGGAGCCGAGCAGTACTTC
CASSSGLAGAEQYF
>-|TRBV7-2|TRBJ1-5|few
TGTGCCAGCAGTTTTAATACAGGGTATAGCAATCAGCCCCAGCATTTT
CASSFNTGYSNQPQHF
>-|TRBV7-2|TRBJ1-1|-
TGTGCCAGCAACTCTAACAGGAACACTGAAGCTTTCTTT
CASNSNRNTEAFF
>-|TRBV4-3|TRBJ2-7|-
TGCGCCAGCAGCCAAGATTCGGGTGGATACTCTTACGAGCAGTACTTC
CASSQDSGGYSYEQYF
>TRBD1|TRBV11-2|TRBJ1-6|-
TGTGCCAGCAGCTTAAGGTTGGGACAGGGTTCCAATTCACCCCTCCACTTT
CASSLRLGQGSNSPLHF
>TRBD2|TRBV7-2|TRBJ2-3|-
TGTGCCAGCAGCTTACGACTAGCGGGGACCACAGATACGCAGTATTTT
CASSLRLAGTTDTQYF
>TRBD2|TRBV9|TRBJ2-5|-
TGTGCCAGCAGCGTGTCAGTGACTAGCGGGAGGCAAGGGGAAGAGACCCAGTACTTC
CASSVSVTSGRQGEETQYF
>-|TRBV19|TRBJ2-1|-
TGTGCCAGTAGTATTTTGCGGTACAATGAGCAGTTCTTC
CASSILRYNEQFF
>TRBD2|TRBV7-2|TRBJ2-3|-
TGTGCCAGCTCCCCACGGCGGGGGGTGAGCACAGATACGCAGTATTTT
CASSPRRGVSTDTQYF
>-|TRBV27|TRBJ1-4|few
TGTGCCAGCAGGGGACATGTGAGGGAAAAACTGTTTTTT
CASRGHVREKLFF